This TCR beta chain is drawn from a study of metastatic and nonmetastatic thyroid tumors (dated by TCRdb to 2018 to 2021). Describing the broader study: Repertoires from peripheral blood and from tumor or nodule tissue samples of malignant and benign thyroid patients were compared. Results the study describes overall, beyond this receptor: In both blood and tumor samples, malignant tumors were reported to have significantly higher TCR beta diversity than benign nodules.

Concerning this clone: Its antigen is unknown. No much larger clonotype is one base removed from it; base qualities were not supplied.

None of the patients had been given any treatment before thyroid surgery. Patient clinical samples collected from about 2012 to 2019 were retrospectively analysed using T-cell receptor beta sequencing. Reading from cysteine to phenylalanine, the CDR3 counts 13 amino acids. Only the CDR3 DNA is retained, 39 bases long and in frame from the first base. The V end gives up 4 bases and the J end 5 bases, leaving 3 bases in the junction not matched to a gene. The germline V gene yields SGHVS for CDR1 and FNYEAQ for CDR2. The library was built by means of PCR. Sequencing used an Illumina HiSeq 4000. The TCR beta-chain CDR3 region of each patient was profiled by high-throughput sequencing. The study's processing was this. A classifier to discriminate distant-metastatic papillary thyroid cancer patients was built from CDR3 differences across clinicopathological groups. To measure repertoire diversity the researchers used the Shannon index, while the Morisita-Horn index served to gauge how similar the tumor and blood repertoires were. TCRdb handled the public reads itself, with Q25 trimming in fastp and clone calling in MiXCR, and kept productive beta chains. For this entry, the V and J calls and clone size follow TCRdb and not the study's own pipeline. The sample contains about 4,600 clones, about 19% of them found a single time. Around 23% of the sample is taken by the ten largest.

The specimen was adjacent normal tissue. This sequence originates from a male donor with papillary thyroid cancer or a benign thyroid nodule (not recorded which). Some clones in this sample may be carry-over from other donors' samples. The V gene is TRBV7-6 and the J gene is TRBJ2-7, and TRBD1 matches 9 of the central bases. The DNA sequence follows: TGTGCCAGCAGCTCAGGGACAGGGAACGAGCAGTACTTC. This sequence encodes CASSSGTGNEQYF.